This TCR beta chain derives from a study of T-cell reconstitution after alpha-beta-depleted transplantation in children. This clonotype was seen ten or more times. Germline V lookup: CDR1 SQVTM, CDR2 ANQGSEA. This CDR3 comprises 13 residues. Trimming removed 1 base from V and 8 bases from J, with 14 bases in between. Unique molecular identifiers featured in how the TCRbeta library was prepared. In TCRdb, the PCR reads were re-called with MiXCR into one record per CDR3 protein. The data show 220,000 or so distinct CDR3 sequences, roughly 7.7% seen once. This chain uses TRBV29-1 with TRBJ1-2, with D perhaps TRBD1 (6 bases). The origin of this receptor is a male patient younger than 18 who had a stem cell transplant for acute lymphoblastic leukemia, so the T cells may come from the graft donor. Sequenced here: PBMCs, mostly from graft donor cells, sampled 180 days after TCRalphabeta/CD19-depleted stem cell transplant. Written as DNA, the CDR3 is TGCAGCGTTGAAGGGGGGCTCTGGGAAGGCTACACCTTC. Translated, it gives CSVEGGLWEGYTF.